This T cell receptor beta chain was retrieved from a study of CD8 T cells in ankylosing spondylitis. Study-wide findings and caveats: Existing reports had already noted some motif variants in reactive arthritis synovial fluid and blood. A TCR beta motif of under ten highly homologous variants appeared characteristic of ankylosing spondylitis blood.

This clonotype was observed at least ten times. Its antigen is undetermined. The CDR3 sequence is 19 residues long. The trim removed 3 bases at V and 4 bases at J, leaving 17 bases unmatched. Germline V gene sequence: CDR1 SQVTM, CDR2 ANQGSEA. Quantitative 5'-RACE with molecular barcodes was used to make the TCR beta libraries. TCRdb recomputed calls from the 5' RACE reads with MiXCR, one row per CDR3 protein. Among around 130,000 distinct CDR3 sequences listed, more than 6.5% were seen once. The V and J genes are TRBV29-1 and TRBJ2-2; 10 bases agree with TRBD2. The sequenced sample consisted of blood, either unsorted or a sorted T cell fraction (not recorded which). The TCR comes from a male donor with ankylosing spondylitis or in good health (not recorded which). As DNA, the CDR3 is TGCAGCGTTGAGGGGCTAGCGGGAGCGGCGGTCATCGGCACCGGGGAGCTGTTTTTT. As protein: CSVEGLAGAAVIGTGELFF.